The source of this T cell receptor (beta chain) is a study of T cells in Graves' hyperthyroidism and ophthalmopathy. Notes on the study in general: It was a median about seven months before onset that the model predicted ophthalmopathy.

Clinical symptoms, serum thyroxine, TRAb, thyroid ultrasound and orbital computed tomography established diagnosis. The CDR3 regions of TCR beta were amplified from RNA transcripts. First-round RT-PCR with HTBI primers amplified the TCR CDR3 region. TCRdb recomputed calls from the multiplex PCR reads with MiXCR, one row per CDR3 protein. This sample has about 270,000 distinct CDR3 sequences, with 22% found just once. The V segment lost 6 bases and the J segment 10 bases; nucleotides outside the gene matches: 13. The CDR3 has 14 amino acids. Germline CDR1 SNHLY, CDR2 FYNNEI. On this clonotype: Its antigen is undetermined.

The source material was blood. The chain has TRBV2 and TRBJ2-3, with TRBD2 matching over 7 bases. The sequence derives from a man under 40 with Graves' ophthalmopathy. CDR3 protein: CASSLTVAGEAQYF. The CDR3 DNA is TGTGCCAGCAGCTTAACGGTCGCGGGAGAGGCGCAGTATTTT.